This TCR beta chain was captured by sequencing in a study of tissue T cells after allogeneic stem cell transplantation. Findings and caveats of the study: Anatomically similar tissues had similar TCR repertoires within each patient.

Profiling relied on immunoSEQ multiplex PCR, and the TCRdb table lists in-frame clones only, not all of them. Of 4,000 to 6,000 clones detected, about 70% appear once; the ten largest clones hold less than 30%. This clone rates as medium-sized. Its target is unknown. This sequence was found in a female patient aged 18 to 55 with steroid-refractory graft-versus-host disease after an allogeneic stem cell transplant. Some T cells may originate from the graft donor. The material was duodenal tissue, obtained at autopsy.

In DNA, the CDR3 is TGCGCCAGCAGCCCCGGGACAGGCTACGAGCAGTACTTC. It codes for CASSPGTGYEQYF. The rearrangement joins TRBV10-2 to TRBJ2-7; the match to TRBD1 covers 8 bases. The CDR3 has 13 amino acids. V dropped 6 bases and J dropped 3; count of bases not matched to a gene: 4. Germline lookup yields CDR1 WSHSY and CDR2 SAAADI.